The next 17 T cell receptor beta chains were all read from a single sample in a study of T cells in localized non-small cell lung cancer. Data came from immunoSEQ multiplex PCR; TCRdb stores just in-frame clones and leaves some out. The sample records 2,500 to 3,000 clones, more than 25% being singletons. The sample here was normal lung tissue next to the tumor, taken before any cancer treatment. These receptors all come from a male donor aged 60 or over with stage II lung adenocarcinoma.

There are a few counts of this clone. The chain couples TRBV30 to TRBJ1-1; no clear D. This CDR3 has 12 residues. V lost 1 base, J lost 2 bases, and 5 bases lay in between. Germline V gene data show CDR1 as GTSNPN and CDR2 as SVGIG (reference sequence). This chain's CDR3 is CAWSDLNTEAFF. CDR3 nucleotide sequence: TGTGCCTGGAGTGACCTAAACACTGAAGCTTTCTTT.

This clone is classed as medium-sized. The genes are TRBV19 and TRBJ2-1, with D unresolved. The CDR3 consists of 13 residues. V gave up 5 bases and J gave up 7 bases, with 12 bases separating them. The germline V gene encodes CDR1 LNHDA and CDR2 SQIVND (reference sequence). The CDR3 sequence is CASSVVYRNEQFF. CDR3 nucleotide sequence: TGTGCCAGTAGTGTGGTGTATAGAAATGAGCAGTTCTTC. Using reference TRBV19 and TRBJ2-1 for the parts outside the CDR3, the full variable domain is DGGITQSPKYLFRKEGQNVTLSCEQNLNHDAMYWYRQDPGQGLRLIYYSQIVNDFQKGDIAEGYSVSREKKESFPLTVTSAQKNPTAFYLCASSVVYRNEQFFGPGTRLTVL.

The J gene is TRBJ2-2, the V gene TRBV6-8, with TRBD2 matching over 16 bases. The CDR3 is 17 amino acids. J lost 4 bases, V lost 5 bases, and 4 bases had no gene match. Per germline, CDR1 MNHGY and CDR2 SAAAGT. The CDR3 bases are TGTGCCAGCAGTGAGGGACTAGCGGGGGGGCTCACCGGGGAGCTGTTTTTT. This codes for CASSEGLAGGLTGELFF.

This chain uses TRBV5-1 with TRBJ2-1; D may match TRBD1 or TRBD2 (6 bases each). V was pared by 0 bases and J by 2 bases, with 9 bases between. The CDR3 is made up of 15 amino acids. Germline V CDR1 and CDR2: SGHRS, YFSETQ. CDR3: CASSLEGGTYNEQFF. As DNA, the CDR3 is TGCGCCAGCAGCTTGGAGGGGGGTACCTACAATGAGCAGTTCTTC.

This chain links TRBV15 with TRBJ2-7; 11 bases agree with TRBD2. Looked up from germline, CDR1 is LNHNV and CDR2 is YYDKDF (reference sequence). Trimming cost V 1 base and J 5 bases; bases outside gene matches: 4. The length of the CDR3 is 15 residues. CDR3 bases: TGTGCCACCAGCAGAGTTAGCGGGGGGGCCGACGAGCAGTACTTC. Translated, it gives CATSRVSGGADEQYF.

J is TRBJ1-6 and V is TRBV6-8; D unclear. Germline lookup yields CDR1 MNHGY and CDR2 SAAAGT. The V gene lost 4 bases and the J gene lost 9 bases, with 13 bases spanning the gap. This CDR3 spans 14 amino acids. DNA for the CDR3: TGTGCCAGCAGTTCCGGGCAGGCTTCTTCACCCCTCCACTTT. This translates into CASSSGQASSPLHF.

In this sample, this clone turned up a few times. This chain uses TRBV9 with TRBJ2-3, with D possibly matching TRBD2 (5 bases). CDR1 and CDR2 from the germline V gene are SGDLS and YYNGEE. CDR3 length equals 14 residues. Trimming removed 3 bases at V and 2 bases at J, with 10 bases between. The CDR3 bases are TGTGCCAGCAGCGCGGGGAGATACACAGATACGCAGTATTTT. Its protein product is CASSAGRYTDTQYF.

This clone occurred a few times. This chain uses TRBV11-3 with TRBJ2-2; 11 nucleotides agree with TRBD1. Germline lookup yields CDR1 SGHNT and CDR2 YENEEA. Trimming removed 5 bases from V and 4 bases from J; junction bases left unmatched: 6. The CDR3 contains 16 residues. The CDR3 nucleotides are TGTGCCAGCAGCCGCCCGGGACAGGGGGGCACCGGGGAGCTGTTTTTT. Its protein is CASSRPGQGGTGELFF.

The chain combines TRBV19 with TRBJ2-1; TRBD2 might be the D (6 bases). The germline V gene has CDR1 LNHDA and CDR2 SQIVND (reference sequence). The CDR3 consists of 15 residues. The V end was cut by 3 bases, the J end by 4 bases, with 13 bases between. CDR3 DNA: TGTGCCAGTAGTATGGGGCGGGGTGGGTACAATGAGCAGTTCTTC. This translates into CASSMGRGGYNEQFF.

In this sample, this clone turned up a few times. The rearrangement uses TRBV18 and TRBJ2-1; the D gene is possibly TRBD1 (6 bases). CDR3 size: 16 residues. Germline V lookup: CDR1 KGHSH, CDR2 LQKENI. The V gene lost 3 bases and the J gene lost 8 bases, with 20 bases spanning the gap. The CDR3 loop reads CASSPERLTGRDEQFF. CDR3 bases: TGTGCCAGCTCACCCGAGCGGTTAACAGGGCGGGATGAGCAGTTCTTC.

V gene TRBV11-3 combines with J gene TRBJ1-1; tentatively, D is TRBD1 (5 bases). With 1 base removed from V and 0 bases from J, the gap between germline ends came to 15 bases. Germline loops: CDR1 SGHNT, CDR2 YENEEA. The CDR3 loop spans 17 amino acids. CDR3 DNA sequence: TGTGCCAGCAGCTTAGGCTGGGACGGGCAAATGAACACTGAAGCTTTCTTT. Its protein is CASSLGWDGQMNTEAFF.

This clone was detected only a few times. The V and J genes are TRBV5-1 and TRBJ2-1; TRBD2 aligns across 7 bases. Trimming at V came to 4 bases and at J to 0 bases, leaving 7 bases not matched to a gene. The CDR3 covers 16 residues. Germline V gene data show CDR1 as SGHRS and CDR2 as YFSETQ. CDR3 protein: CASSLGGSRSYNEQFF. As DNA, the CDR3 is TGCGCCAGCAGCCTAGGCGGGAGCCGCTCCTACAATGAGCAGTTCTTC.

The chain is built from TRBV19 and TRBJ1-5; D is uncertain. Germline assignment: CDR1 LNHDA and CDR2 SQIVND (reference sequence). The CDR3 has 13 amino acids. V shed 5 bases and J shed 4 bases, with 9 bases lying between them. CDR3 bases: TGTGCCAGTAGTTTCGGAGGAAATCAGCCCCAGCATTTT. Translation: CASSFGGNQPQHF.

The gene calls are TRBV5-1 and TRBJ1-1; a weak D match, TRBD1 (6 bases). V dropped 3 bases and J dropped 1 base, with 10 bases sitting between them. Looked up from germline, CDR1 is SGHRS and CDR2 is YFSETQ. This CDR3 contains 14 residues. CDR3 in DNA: TGCGCCAGCAGCTCCGGGACAACGAACACTGAAGCTTTCTTT. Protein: CASSSGTTNTEAFF.

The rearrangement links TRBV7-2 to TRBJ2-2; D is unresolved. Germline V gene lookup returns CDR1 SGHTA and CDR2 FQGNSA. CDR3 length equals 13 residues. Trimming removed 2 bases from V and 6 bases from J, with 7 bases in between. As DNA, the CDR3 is TGTGCCAGCAGCTTATTAGTGGCCGGGGAGCTGTTTTTT. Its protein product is CASSLLVAGELFF.

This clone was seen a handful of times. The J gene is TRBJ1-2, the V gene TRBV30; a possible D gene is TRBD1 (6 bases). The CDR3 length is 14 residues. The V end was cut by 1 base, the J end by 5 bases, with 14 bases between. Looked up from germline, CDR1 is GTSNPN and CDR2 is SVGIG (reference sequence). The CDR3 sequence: CAWSAVLGAYGYTF. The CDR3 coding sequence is TGTGCCTGGAGTGCTGTCTTGGGGGCTTATGGCTACACCTTC.

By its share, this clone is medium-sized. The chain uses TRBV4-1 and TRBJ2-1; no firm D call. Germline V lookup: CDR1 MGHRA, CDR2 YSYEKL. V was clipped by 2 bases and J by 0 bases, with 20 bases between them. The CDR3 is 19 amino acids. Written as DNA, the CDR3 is TGCGCCAGCAGCCAAAGGATAGTATGGATACGCAACTCCTACAATGAGCAGTTCTTC. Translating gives CASSQRIVWIRNSYNEQFF.